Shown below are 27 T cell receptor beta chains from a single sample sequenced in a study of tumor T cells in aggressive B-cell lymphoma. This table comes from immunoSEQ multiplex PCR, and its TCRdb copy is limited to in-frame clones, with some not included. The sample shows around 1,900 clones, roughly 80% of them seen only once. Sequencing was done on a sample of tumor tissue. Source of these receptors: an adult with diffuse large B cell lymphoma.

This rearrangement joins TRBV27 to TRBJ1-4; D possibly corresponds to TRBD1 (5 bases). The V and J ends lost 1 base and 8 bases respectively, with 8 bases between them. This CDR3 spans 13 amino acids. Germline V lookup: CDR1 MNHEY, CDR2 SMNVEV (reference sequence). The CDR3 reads CASSLWRDEKLFF. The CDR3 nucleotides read TGTGCCAGCAGTTTATGGAGGGACGAAAAACTGTTTTTT. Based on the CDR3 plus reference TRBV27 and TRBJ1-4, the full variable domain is EAQVTQNPRYLITVTGKKLTVTCSQNMNHEYMSWYRQDPGLGLRQIYYSMNVEVTDKGDVPEGYKVSRKEKRNFPLILESPSPNQTSLYFCASSLWRDEKLFFGSGTQLSVL.

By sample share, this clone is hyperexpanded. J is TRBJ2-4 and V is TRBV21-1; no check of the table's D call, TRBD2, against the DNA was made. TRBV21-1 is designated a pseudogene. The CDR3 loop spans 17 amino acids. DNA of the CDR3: TGTGCCAGCAGTACCAGCGGGGGGGCCCTAGCCAAAAACATTCAGTACTTC. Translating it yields CASSTSGGALAKNIQYF.

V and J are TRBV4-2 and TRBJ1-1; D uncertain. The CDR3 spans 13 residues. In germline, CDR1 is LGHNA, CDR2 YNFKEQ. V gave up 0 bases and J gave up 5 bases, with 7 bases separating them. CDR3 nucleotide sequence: TGTGCCAGCAGCCAAGACACACAAACTGAAGCTTTCTTT. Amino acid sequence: CASSQDTQTEAFF.

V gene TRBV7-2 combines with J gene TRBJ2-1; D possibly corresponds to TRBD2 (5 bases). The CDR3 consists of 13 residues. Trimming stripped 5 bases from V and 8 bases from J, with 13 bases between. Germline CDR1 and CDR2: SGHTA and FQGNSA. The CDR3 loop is CASSAGRNHEQFF. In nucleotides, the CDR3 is TGTGCCAGCAGCGCGGGCCGGAACCATGAGCAGTTCTTC.

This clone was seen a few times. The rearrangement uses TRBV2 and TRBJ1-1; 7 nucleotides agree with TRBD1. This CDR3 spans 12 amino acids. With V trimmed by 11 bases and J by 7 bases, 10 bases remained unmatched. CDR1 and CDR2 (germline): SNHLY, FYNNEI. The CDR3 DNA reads TGTGCCGGACTACAGGGGCTGGGTGAAGCTTTCTTT. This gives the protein CAGLQGLGEAFF.

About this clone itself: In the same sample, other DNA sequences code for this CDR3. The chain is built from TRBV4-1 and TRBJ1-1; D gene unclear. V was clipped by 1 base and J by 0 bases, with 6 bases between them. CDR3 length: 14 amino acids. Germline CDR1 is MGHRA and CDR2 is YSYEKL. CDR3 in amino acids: CASSQASLNTEAFF. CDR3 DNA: TGCGCCAGCAGCCAAGCGAGTCTGAACACTGAAGCTTTCTTT.

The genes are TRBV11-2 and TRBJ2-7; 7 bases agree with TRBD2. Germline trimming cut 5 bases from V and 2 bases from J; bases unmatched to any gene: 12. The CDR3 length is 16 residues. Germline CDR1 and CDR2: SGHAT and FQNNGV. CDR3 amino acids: CASSILPTSEAYEQYF. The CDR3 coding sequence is TGTGCCAGCAGCATACTGCCCACTAGCGAAGCCTACGAGCAGTACTTC.

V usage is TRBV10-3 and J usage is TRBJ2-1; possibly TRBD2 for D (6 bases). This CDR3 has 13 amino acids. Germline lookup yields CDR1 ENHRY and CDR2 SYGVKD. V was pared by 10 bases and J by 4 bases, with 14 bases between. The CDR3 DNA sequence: TGTGCCAGTTCGGGGGAGTATTACAATGAGCAGTTCTTC. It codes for CASSGEYYNEQFF.

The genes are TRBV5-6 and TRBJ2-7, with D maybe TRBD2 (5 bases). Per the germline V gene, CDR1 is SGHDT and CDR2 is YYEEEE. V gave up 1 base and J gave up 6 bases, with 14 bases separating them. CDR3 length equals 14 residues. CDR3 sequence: CASSLLASFGEQYF. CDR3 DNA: TGTGCCAGCAGCTTGCTCGCTAGCTTCGGCGAGCAGTACTTC.

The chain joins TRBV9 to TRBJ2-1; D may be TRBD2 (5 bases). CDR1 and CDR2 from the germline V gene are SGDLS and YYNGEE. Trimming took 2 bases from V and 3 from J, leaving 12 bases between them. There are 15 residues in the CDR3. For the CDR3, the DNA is TGTGCCAGCAGCGTTTACGTGGGGAGCTACAATGAGCAGTTCTTC. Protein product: CASSVYVGSYNEQFF.

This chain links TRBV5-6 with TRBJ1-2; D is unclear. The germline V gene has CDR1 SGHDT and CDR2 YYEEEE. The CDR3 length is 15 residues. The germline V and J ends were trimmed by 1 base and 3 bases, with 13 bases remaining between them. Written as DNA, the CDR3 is TGTGCCAGCAGCTTGATTGACGGGGAGGACTATGGCTACACCTTC. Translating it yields CASSLIDGEDYGYTF.

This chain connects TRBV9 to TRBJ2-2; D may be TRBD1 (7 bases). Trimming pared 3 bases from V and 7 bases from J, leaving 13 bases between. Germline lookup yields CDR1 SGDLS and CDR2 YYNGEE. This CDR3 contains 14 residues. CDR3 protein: CASSARGVGGELFF. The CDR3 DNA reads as TGTGCCAGCAGCGCCAGGGGGGTTGGCGGGGAGCTGTTTTTT.

The CDR3 nucleotides read TGTGCCAGCAGCCCACGGGGGGGCGCACAGACCCAGTACTTC. It codes for CASSPRGGAQTQYF. J is TRBJ2-5 and V is TRBV6-6; 8 bases align to TRBD2. Germline V CDR1 and CDR2: MNHNY, SVGAGI (reference sequence). The V and J ends lost 6 bases and 6 bases, in that order; junction bases with no gene match: 9. This CDR3 is 14 amino acids long.

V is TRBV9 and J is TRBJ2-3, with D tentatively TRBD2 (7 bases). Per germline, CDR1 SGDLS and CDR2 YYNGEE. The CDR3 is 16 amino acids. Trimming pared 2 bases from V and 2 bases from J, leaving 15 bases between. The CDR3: CASSVAGAIDTDTQYF. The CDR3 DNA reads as TGTGCCAGCAGCGTTGCGGGGGCAATCGACACAGATACGCAGTATTTT.

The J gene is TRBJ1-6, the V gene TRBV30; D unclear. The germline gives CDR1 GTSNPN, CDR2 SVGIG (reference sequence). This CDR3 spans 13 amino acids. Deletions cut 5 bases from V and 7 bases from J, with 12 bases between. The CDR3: CAWGPGANSPLHF. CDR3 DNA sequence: TGTGCCTGGGGGCCGGGAGCGAATTCACCCCTCCACTTT.

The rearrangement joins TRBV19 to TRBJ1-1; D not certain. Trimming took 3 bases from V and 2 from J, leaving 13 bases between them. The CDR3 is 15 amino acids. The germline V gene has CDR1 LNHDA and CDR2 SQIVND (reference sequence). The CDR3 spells CASSIGKARNTEAFF. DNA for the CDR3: TGTGCCAGTAGTATCGGGAAGGCTCGTAACACTGAAGCTTTCTTT.

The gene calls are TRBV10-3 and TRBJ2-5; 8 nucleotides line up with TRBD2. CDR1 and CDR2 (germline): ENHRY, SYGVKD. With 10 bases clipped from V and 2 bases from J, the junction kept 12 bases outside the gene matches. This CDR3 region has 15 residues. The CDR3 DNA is TGTGCCAGCCGGGCTCCCCAGCGGGGGCAAGAGACCCAGTACTTC. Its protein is CASRAPQRGQETQYF.

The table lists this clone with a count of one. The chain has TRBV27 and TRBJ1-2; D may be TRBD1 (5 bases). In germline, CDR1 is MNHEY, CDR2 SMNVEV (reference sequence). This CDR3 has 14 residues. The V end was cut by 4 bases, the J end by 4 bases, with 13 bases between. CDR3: CASSWGYPGYGYTF. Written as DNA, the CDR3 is TGTGCCAGCAGTTGGGGCTACCCCGGCTATGGCTACACCTTC.

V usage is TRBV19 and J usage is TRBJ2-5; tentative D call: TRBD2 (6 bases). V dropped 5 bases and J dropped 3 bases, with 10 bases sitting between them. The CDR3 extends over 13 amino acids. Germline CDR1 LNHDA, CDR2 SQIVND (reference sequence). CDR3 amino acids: CASSGGLKETQYF. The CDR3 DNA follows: TGTGCCAGTAGTGGGGGACTCAAAGAGACCCAGTACTTC.

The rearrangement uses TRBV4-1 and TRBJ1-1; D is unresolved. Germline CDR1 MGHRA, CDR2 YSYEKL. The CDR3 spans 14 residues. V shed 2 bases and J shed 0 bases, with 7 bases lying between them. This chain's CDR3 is CASSQIVLNTEAFF. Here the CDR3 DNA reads TGCGCCAGCAGCCAAATAGTCCTGAACACTGAAGCTTTCTTT.

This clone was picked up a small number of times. The CDR3 here is CASSVGQGNSPLHF. The DNA of the CDR3 is TGTGCCAGCAGCGTCGGACAGGGTAATTCACCCCTCCACTTT. The V and J genes are TRBV9 and TRBJ1-6; 8 nucleotides align to TRBD1. V shed 2 bases and J 6 bases; nucleotides not matched to a gene: 1. CDR1 is SGDLS, CDR2 YYNGEE, per germline. There are 14 residues in the CDR3.

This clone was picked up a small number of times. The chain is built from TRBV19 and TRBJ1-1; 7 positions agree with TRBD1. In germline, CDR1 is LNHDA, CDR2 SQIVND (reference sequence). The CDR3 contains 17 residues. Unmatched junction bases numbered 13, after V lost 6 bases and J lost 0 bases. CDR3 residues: CASSQGQRGGMNTEAFF. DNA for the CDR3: TGTGCCAGTAGCCAGGGACAGCGAGGAGGCATGAACACTGAAGCTTTCTTT.

CDR3 residues: CASSEPATGYNEKLFF. In DNA, the CDR3 is TGTGCCAGCAGTGAACCCGCGACAGGTTATAATGAAAAACTGTTTTTT. The gene calls are TRBV6-1 and TRBJ1-4; weak D call: TRBD1 (6 bases). Germline loops: CDR1 MNHNS, CDR2 SASEGT. The germline V and J ends were trimmed by 2 bases and 4 bases, with 14 bases remaining between them. The CDR3 has 16 residues.

Here the CDR3 reads CASSPDRGTQPQHF. CDR3 DNA: TGTGCCAGCTCACCAGACAGGGGGACTCAGCCCCAGCATTTT. V is TRBV18 and J is TRBJ1-5, with 9 bases matching TRBD1. CDR3 length: 14 amino acids. After removal of 2 bases from V and 6 bases from J, the junction contained 2 bases not matched to a gene. Germline V gives CDR1 KGHSH, CDR2 LQKENI.

The CDR3 nucleotides are TGTGCCAGCAGTGACCCGGGGGGCCCCTCCTCCTACGAGCAGTACTTC. Translating gives CASSDPGGPSSYEQYF. The genes are TRBV6-4 and TRBJ2-7; D is perhaps TRBD2 (7 bases). Trimming cost V 2 bases and J 0 bases, with 14 bases left between them. Germline loops: CDR1 MRHNA, CDR2 SNTAGT. The CDR3 has 16 residues.

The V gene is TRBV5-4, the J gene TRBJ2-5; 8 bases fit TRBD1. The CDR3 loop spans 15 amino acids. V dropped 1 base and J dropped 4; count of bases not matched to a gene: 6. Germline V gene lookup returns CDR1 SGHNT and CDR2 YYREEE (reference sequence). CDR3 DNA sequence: TGTGCCAGCAGCTTGCCCCAGGGGGCTTCAGAGACCCAGTACTTC. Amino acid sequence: CASSLPQGASETQYF. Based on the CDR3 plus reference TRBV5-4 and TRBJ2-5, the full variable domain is ETGVTQSPTHLIKTRGQQVTLRCSSQSGHNTVSWYQQALGQGPQFIFQYYREEENGRGNFPPRFSGLQFPNYSSELNVNALELDDSALYLCASSLPQGASETQYFGPGTRLLVL.

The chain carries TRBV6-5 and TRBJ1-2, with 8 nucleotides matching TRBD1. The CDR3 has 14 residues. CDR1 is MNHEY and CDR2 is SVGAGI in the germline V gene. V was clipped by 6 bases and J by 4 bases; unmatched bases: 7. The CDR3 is CASRPQGGGYGYTF. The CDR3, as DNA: TGTGCCAGCAGGCCACAGGGGGGGGGCTATGGCTACACCTTC.